The 26 T cell receptor beta chains presented below share a single source sample, sequenced in a study of CD8+CD57+ T cells in acquired aplastic anemia. Genomic DNA provided the template from which TCR beta VDJ and CDR3 profiles were obtained. TCRdb re-called the reads with MiXCR, one entry per CDR3 protein. The sample holds 120,000 or so distinct CDR3 sequences, roughly 55% seen once. By flow cytometry, patients selected for sequencing had shown an expansion of CD8+CD57+ cells. The sequenced material came from sorted CD4+, CD8+, or CD8+CD57+ T cells (not recorded which) from PBMCs. The receptors derive from a human donor with aplastic anemia.

This clonotype came up a few times. The chain links TRBV2 to TRBJ2-7; D possibly corresponds to TRBD2 (6 bases). CDR1 and CDR2 from the germline V gene are SNHLY and FYNNEI. The CDR3 extends over 16 amino acids. V lost 2 bases to trimming and J lost 2 bases, with 16 bases between them. The CDR3 is CASSERDPGLAYEQYF. As DNA, the CDR3 is TGTGCCAGCAGTGAAAGGGACCCGGGACTTGCCTACGAGCAGTACTTC.

This chain joins TRBV27 and TRBJ2-1; either TRBD1 or TRBD2 may supply D (5 bases each). V gave up 7 bases and J gave up 2 bases, with 15 bases separating them. Germline V gene data show CDR1 as MNHEY and CDR2 as SMNVEV (reference sequence). This CDR3 is built from 15 residues. The CDR3 sequence is CASTFARGAYNEQFF. CDR3 in DNA: TGTGCCAGCACCTTCGCGAGGGGCGCCTACAATGAGCAGTTCTTC.

This clonotype has a count of ten or more. The J gene is TRBJ1-2, the V gene TRBV9; a possible D gene is TRBD1 (6 bases). The germline V gene encodes CDR1 SGDLS and CDR2 YYNGEE. V dropped 4 bases and J dropped 2 bases, with 12 bases sitting between them. This CDR3 region has 14 residues. The CDR3 sequence is CASSSGTRNYGYTF. CDR3 nucleotide sequence: TGTGCCAGCAGCTCAGGGACACGGAACTATGGCTACACCTTC.

This clonotype was seen repeatedly, ten times or more. The CDR3 region has the DNA TGTGCCAGCAGCTTTAGGACGGAAGCCTACGAGCAGTACTTC. Protein: CASSFRTEAYEQYF. The chain has TRBV7-9 and TRBJ2-7; no definite D call. The CDR3 sequence is 14 residues long. V was trimmed by 3 bases and J by 2 bases, leaving 11 bases between them. Germline V gene lookup returns CDR1 SEHNR and CDR2 FQNEAQ (reference sequence). Filled out from reference TRBV7-9 and TRBJ2-7, the complete variable domain reads DTGVSQNPRHKITKRGQNVTFRCDPISEHNRLYWYRQTLGQGPEFLTYFQNEAQLEKSRLLSDRFSAERPKGSFSTLEIQRTEQGDSAMYLCASSFRTEAYEQYFGPGTRLTVT.

In its sample, this clonotype was seen a few times. This sequence joins TRBV4-3 and TRBJ2-3, with D unclear. Germline CDR1 reads LGHNA; CDR2 reads YSLEER. Trimming stripped 0 bases from V and 5 bases from J, with 15 bases between. CDR3 length equals 16 residues. The CDR3 nucleotides are TGCGCCAGCAGCCAAGATGACCTCCGGTTTGGAGATACGCAGTATTTT. Translation: CASSQDDLRFGDTQYF.

This rearrangement joins TRBV20-1 to TRBJ2-3, with 11 bases matching TRBD2. The CDR3 has 15 residues. V shed 4 bases and J 5 bases; nucleotides not matched to a gene: 8. The germline V gene has CDR1 DFQATT and CDR2 SNEGSKA (reference sequence). Here the CDR3 reads CSATRLAGTVDTQYF. The DNA of the CDR3 is TGCAGTGCTACGCGACTAGCGGGGACGGTAGATACGCAGTATTTT.

The chain employs TRBV9 and TRBJ2-6, with 10 bases that match TRBD2. The CDR3 contains 17 residues. J was trimmed by 2 bases and V by 3 bases; bases with no gene match: 5. From germline, CDR1 is SGDLS and CDR2 YYNGEE. The CDR3 spells CASSGTSGIAGANVLTF. In nucleotides, the CDR3 is TGTGCCAGCAGCGGGACTAGCGGAATAGCTGGGGCCAACGTCCTGACTTTC.

There are a few counts of this clonotype. The rearrangement uses TRBV10-3 and TRBJ2-5; 9 nucleotides agree with TRBD2. The CDR3 is made up of 17 amino acids. Germline V gene data show CDR1 as ENHRY and CDR2 as SYGVKD. V was clipped by 5 bases and J by 0 bases; unmatched bases: 10. The CDR3 sequence is CAISTNRLAEYQETQYF. CDR3 nucleotides: TGTGCCATCAGTACTAACCGACTAGCGGAGTACCAAGAGACCCAGTACTTC.

The V and J genes are TRBV10-3 and TRBJ2-7, with D unresolved. The V gene's germline CDR1 is ENHRY and CDR2 SYGVKD. The CDR3 spans 12 residues. The V gene lost 10 bases and the J gene lost 7 bases, with 17 bases spanning the gap. The CDR3 protein is CASRSSPGEQYF. DNA for the CDR3: TGTGCCAGCAGAAGCAGTCCCGGGGAGCAGTACTTC.

With regard to this clonotype: This may come from a read error, since a much larger clone is one base off. The J gene is TRBJ2-1, the V gene TRBV4-1, with TRBD1 identical over 10 bases. Germline lookup yields CDR1 MGHRA and CDR2 YSYEKL. The CDR3 loop spans 14 amino acids. The CDR3 spells CASSQEDRGDEQSF. In DNA form, the CDR3 reads TGCGCCAGCAGCCAAGAGGACAGGGGGGATGAGCAGTCCTTC.

The chain couples TRBV25-1 to TRBJ1-6; TRBD1 might be the D (5 bases). Per the germline V gene, CDR1 is MGHDK and CDR2 is SYGVNS. V was shortened by 4 bases and J by 9 bases, with 10 bases between the two germline ends. CDR3 size: 13 residues. The CDR3 DNA sequence: TGTGCCAGCAGTGTAGTGGGGGGTTCACCCCTCCACTTT. This gives the protein CASSVVGGSPLHF.

There are many counts of this clonotype. The genes are TRBV12-3 or TRBV12-4 and TRBJ1-1; no definite D call. The CDR3 length is 13 residues. V was shortened by 1 base and J by 0 bases, with 3 bases between the two germline ends. DNA for the CDR3: TGTGCCAGCAGTTTAGGTCTGAACACTGAAGCTTTCTTT. Translated, it gives CASSLGLNTEAFF.

V is TRBV20-1 and J is TRBJ2-3; TRBD2 matches 11 bases. Germline CDR1 and CDR2: DFQATT and SNEGSKA (reference sequence). CDR3 size: 18 residues. V lost 0 bases, J lost 4 bases, and 12 bases stayed unmatched. DNA for the CDR3: TGCAGTGCTAGAGATAATCCAAGGACACTAGCGGGGGCAGATACGCAGTATTTT. It translates to CSARDNPRTLAGADTQYF.

This clonotype was detected only once. This chain connects TRBV2 to TRBJ2-1, with no clear D. The CDR3 loop spans 12 amino acids. Trimming removed 6 bases from V and 8 bases from J, with 11 bases in between. Germline-derived CDR1 and CDR2 are SNHLY and FYNNEI. CDR3 bases: TGTGCCAGCAGAACAAGTTTGCATGAGCAGTTCTTC. This encodes CASRTSLHEQFF. Variable domain in full (rest from reference TRBV2 and TRBJ2-1): EPEVTQTPSHQVTQMGQEVILRCVPISNHLYFYWYRQILGQKVEFLVSFYNNEISEKSEIFDDQFSVERPDGSNFTLKIRSTKLEDSAMYFCASRTSLHEQFFGPGTRLTVL.

This clonotype has ten or more counts. The chain combines TRBV25-1 with TRBJ2-5; D remains ambiguous. V lost 6 bases, J lost 2 bases, and 13 bases lay in between. Germline CDR1 and CDR2: MGHDK and SYGVNS. The CDR3 covers 14 residues. The CDR3 reads CASSLLSTQETQYF. Written as DNA, the CDR3 is TGTGCCAGCAGCCTCCTCAGCACACAAGAGACCCAGTACTTC.

This clonotype was found many times. The chain joins TRBV6-1 to TRBJ2-7; 7 bases fit TRBD2. The CDR3 totals 15 residues. Germline V gene sequence: CDR1 MNHNS, CDR2 SASEGT. V shed 0 bases, J shed 3 bases, and the junction held 5 bases outside the gene matches. The CDR3 nucleotides read TGTGCCAGCAGTGAAGCGTTGGGAGGGCACTACGAGCAGTACTTC. Translating gives CASSEALGGHYEQYF.

This clonotype was seen many times. The CDR3 DNA is TGTGCCAGCAGTCCGTTATTAGGCAACGAGCAGTACTTC. Its protein is CASSPLLGNEQYF. The rearrangement joins TRBV3-1 to TRBJ2-7; no firm D call. The V gene's germline CDR1 is LGHDT and CDR2 YNNKEL (reference sequence). The V end lost 6 bases, the J end lost 5 bases, and 14 bases lay between the germline ends. The CDR3 runs to 13 residues.

V is TRBV4-3 and J is TRBJ1-2; TRBD1 aligns across 9 bases. The CDR3 consists of 16 residues. With V trimmed by 0 bases and J by 5 bases, 7 bases remained unmatched. Per the germline V gene, CDR1 is LGHNA and CDR2 is YSLEER. The CDR3 sequence: CASSQDMGQGPYGYTF. The CDR3 nucleotides are TGCGCCAGCAGCCAAGATATGGGACAGGGACCTTATGGCTACACCTTC.

The CDR3 region is CASSPGLAGVNEQFF. The CDR3 DNA sequence: TGTGCCAGCAGCCCCGGACTAGCGGGAGTGAATGAGCAGTTCTTC. V gene TRBV6-5 combines with J gene TRBJ2-1; 13 nucleotides line up with TRBD2. Germline V lookup: CDR1 MNHEY, CDR2 SVGAGI. There are 15 residues in the CDR3. The junction had 6 bases not matched to a gene; V was cut back by 6 bases and J by 7 bases.

The chain has TRBV25-1 and TRBJ2-7; 7 bases are a match to TRBD2. Germline V gene sequence: CDR1 MGHDK, CDR2 SYGVNS. This CDR3 spans 17 amino acids. The trim removed 3 bases at V and 3 bases at J, leaving 14 bases unmatched. The CDR3 DNA reads as TGTGCCAGCAGTGATGCGGGAGCCCTTCGGAGCGGCTACGAGCAGTACTTC. It codes for CASSDAGALRSGYEQYF.

The chain is built from TRBV7-8 and TRBJ1-2; perhaps TRBD1 as D (6 bases). Trimming stripped 1 base from V and 7 bases from J, with 13 bases between. Germline-derived CDR1 and CDR2 are SGHVS and FQNEAQ. The CDR3 loop spans 14 amino acids. The CDR3 DNA reads as TGTGCCAGCAGCTTAGAGGCAGGGGTGGGTGGCTACACCTTC. Protein product: CASSLEAGVGGYTF.

This clonotype was recorded only once. The V gene is TRBV6-4, the J gene TRBJ2-2; 7 bases fit TRBD2. CDR3 length: 14 amino acids. Per the germline V gene, CDR1 is MRHNA and CDR2 is SNTAGT. The junction had 1 base not matched to a gene; V was cut back by 3 bases and J by 3 bases. Here the CDR3 DNA reads TGTGCCAGCAGTGAACGGGGGGACACCGGGGAGCTGTTTTTT. Amino acids: CASSERGDTGELFF.

V and J are TRBV18 and TRBJ2-3; a weak D match, TRBD1 (6 bases). Germline CDR1 is KGHSH and CDR2 is LQKENI. This CDR3 has 14 residues. Trimming left V 5 bases short and J 9 bases short, with 18 bases between. Here the CDR3 reads CASSSLTGRNTQYF. The DNA for the CDR3 is TGTGCCAGCTCATCGCTTACAGGGCGGAACACGCAGTATTTT.

J is TRBJ2-7 and V is TRBV7-3, with 10 bases fitting TRBD1. The J segment lost 4 bases and the V segment lost 5 bases, leaving 8 bases of the junction unmatched. CDR3 length: 15 amino acids. Germline V gives CDR1 SGHTA, CDR2 FQGTGA. The CDR3 here is CASSPPGTGVYEQYF. DNA of the CDR3: TGTGCCAGCAGCCCCCCCGGGACAGGGGTGTACGAGCAGTACTTC.

This clonotype was recorded only once. The V gene is TRBV5-1, the J gene TRBJ2-1, with TRBD2 matching over 11 bases. The V gene's germline CDR1 is SGHRS and CDR2 YFSETQ. The CDR3 extends over 16 amino acids. J was trimmed by 2 bases and V by 2 bases; bases with no gene match: 3. CDR3 sequence: CASSFTSGSTYNEQFF. CDR3 nucleotides: TGCGCCAGCAGCTTCACTAGCGGGAGTACCTACAATGAGCAGTTCTTC.

There are a few counts of this clonotype. The rearrangement uses TRBV6-5 and TRBJ1-4, with D uncertain. This CDR3 has 15 residues. The germline V gene has CDR1 MNHEY and CDR2 SVGAGI. V lost 7 bases to trimming and J lost 0 bases, with 12 bases between them. Written as DNA, the CDR3 is TGTGCCAGCACCCCTGGACCGGCAACTAATGAAAAACTGTTTTTT. This encodes CASTPGPATNEKLFF.